Reported below is one T cell receptor (beta chain). The antigen remains undetermined. cDNA libraries for TCR beta contained unique molecular identifiers. Each CDR3 protein is one row after TCRdb ran MiXCR on the PCR reads. The sample lists some 690,000 distinct CDR3 sequences, approximately 60% occurring once. The CDR3 has 14 amino acids. V was clipped by 1 base and J by 4 bases, with 10 bases between them. This sample is drawn from a study of post-analysis software for immune sequencing data. Points from the study as a whole: With TRBV5-6, TRBV5-1 and TRBV20-1 included, about five TRBV segments were more frequent in patients than in controls. For normalized Chao1 diversity, multiple sclerosis patients scored significantly lower than controls did.

The V gene is TRBV12-3 or TRBV12-4, the J gene TRBJ1-1, with D uncertain. The receptor was derived from a girl aged 2 to 10 with multiple sclerosis. Sequenced sample: blood. This CDR3 is CASSLDVASTEAFF. CDR3 in DNA: TGTGCCAGCAGTTTAGACGTGGCTAGCACTGAAGCTTTCTTT.